The present T cell receptor (beta chain) was sequenced within a study of cytomegalovirus exposure and HLA in healthy donors listed by TCRdb under 2017. Some background on the complete study: According to an earlier analysis of a few hundred of the donors, about 190 million T cells yielded some 120 million unique TCR beta sequences and roughly 280 Gb of sequence data. Approximately 300 gigabases of sequencing data and 78 million or so unique TCR sequences were included in an early release covering roughly 600 HLA-typed donors. Among the roughly 370 genotyped donors, approximately 76% belonged to the genetic ancestry cluster associated with self-reported Caucasian donors. The study was designed to test whether signatures of past pathogen exposure could be identified by cataloging public T cell receptors. The study used immunosequencing to profile the T cell repertoires of some 600 subjects and linked those repertoires to cytomegalovirus serostatus. In addition to the first cohort of 500 to 850 subjects, a separate validation cohort of about 120 different subjects was used. To predict cytomegalovirus infection status, the study combined high-throughput TCR immunosequencing, statistical association of individual TCRs with disease status, and machine learning. A later analysis re-examined previously published TCR beta repertoires from 500 to 700 donors and added high-resolution HLA genotyping to investigate patterns of TCR occurrence. In the later analysis, no new phenotypic data were used to find candidate immune exposures; instead, reliance was placed on TCR beta sequences and their occurrence across donors. To decide whether each TCR beta V gene segment behaved as functional or pseudogenic, an earlier analysis of fewer than 750 of the donors relied on high-throughput TCR beta sequencing. Alongside the repertoire data, information on donor age, sex, ethnicity and CMV serostatus was compiled. A later genetic analysis used genome-wide SNP genotypes for about 60% of the roughly 700 donors, treating that subset as a discovery cohort. Every repertoire in the discovery cohort had been generated on one and the same sequencing platform. HLA typing included class I and class II loci at four-digit resolution. Typing coverage differed by locus: A, B, C, DRB1 and DQB1 were typed in about 620-640 donors, DQA1 in roughly 500, DPA1 in nearly 610, and DPB1 in around 490. About 5 DR-DQ haplotypes were handled as single units for association and clustering, since linkage in the cohort was strong. Among 398 genotyped donors of the cohort, an average of 235,054 unique TCR beta nucleotide sequences were sequenced per donor, around a sixth of them non-productive. Overall results and qualifications from the work: Linkage disequilibrium might explain the correlated functional status among segregating V segments, but an unknown experimental factor could not be excluded. Because HLA typing was unavailable for some donors at each locus, only the typed subset was used in association tests. In this cohort, only TCR beta chains were sequenced, and detectable features were limited by the absence of alpha or paired-chain data. A later analysis reported that several top co-occurrence clusters appeared linked to parvovirus B19, influenza, CMV and Epstein-Barr virus. In a later analysis, TCR association rates were found to vary across HLA loci, with the most associated TCRs seen for DRB1 alleles and the fewest for HLA-C alleles. For the cohort, immune exposure information was limited to CMV serostatus. Strong co-occurrence of HLA alleles, especially DR and DQ, made assigning TCR associations to individual alleles difficult. In vitro tests confirmed that a few of the cytomegalovirus-associated TCR beta chains recognize cytomegalovirus antigens. V-gene and J-gene trimming of TCR beta chains was associated with a missense DCLRE1C variant in a later genetic analysis, and the association was replicated in an independent cohort. Compared with equally common non-associated chains, HLA-associated TCR beta chains in a later analysis were more clonally expanded and had lower generation probabilities. In the study, approximately 160 TCR beta chains were listed as associated with cytomegalovirus. While some public TCRs were present in many individuals, most TCR sequences turned up only very rarely across donors. Because the 87-base-pair reads could not distinguish some IMGT-functional V segments, including TRBV6-2 and TRBV6-3, those segments were excluded. It was suggested by the authors that the approach could potentially be generalized to other disease states and immunological phenotypes. The sequencing pipeline was judged likely to have produced a cluster of highly shared sequence variants as a technical artifact. Some 16 rarely observed V segments, including chromosome 9 orphons, were excluded from the earlier analysis of several hundred of the donors because counts were too low. In an earlier analysis of about 540 of the donors, most TCR beta V segments were observed in productive rearrangements about 90% or about 30% of the time, broadly matching IMGT annotations. Presence/absence analyses assumed roughly uniform sequencing depth across donors, an assumption that may not hold. In a later analysis, most CMV-associated TCR beta chains were found to appear HLA-restricted, with HLA associations seemingly driven largely by CMV exposure. The classifier was reported to diagnose cytomegalovirus status with high specificity and sensitivity in both the original and validation cohorts. In a later genetic analysis, fewer N-insertions in productive TCRs were reported among donors in an Asian-associated ancestry cluster than the approximately 670-donor mean. A further reported finding was that TCR beta sequences accurately predicted the HLA-A and HLA-B alleles for most subjects in the first cohort. In a later analysis, around 17,000 TCR beta sequences were associated with specific HLA alleles at a false discovery rate of 0.05.

The protocol used for the library was the immunoSEQ multiplex PCR assay. The multiplex PCR relied on a mix of 60 forward primers for TCR Vbeta segments and 13 reverse primers for TCR Jbeta segments. A multiplex PCR assay on genomic DNA amplified the CDR3 region of rearranged TCR beta genes. The Illumina HiSeq System was used to sequence the amplified TCR beta libraries as 87-base-pair reads. In the source study's methods: A later analysis tallied about 77 million unique TCR beta chains across the 666 repertoires, and about 10 million of those chains were shared by two or more donors. Raw reads were error-corrected and collapsed into unique sequences with a nearest-neighbor algorithm that merged closely related sequences to remove PCR and sequencing errors. To assign V, D and J gene segments, CDR3 sequences were aligned to IMGT reference sequences. For a sequence to be retained, a match of at least six nucleotides was required to both a V gene segment and a J gene segment. A rearrangement was called productive if the CDR3 had no stop codons and remained in frame with V and J, and every other rearrangement was called non-productive. Following IMGT convention, CDR3 was defined as the stretch from the second conserved V-encoded cysteine to the conserved J-encoded phenylalanine. The earlier analysis of 587 of the donors excluded any sequence lacking an unambiguous match to a single V gene segment. In an earlier analysis of 450 to 700 of the donors, V segments were called functional above 56.7% productive rearrangements and were called segregating when the between-donor standard deviation exceeded 5%. A statistical classification framework was built for diagnosing cytomegalovirus status from the catalog of TCR beta chain sequences. V and J gene assignment, in a later analysis, came from comparing TCR nucleotide sequences with IMGT/GENE-DB human TR gene sequences. The TCRdist pipeline was used in a later analysis to assign CDR3 sequences and most-parsimonious VDJ recombination scenarios. In a later analysis, every TCR beta chain was defined by the combination of its CDR3 amino acid sequence and its V-gene family, and reads without a unique V-gene family were dropped. To address suspected cross-contamination and a sequencing artifact, a later analysis removed over 500 highly shared, low-generation-probability nucleotide sequences. In a later analysis, a clonal expansion index for each public chain was calculated from normalized within-repertoire ranks of inferred template counts. In a later analysis, generation probabilities were computed using a VDJ recombination model fitted to out-of-frame rearrangements, and the results were checked against IGoR. A later analysis scored TCR-TCR, TCR-HLA and TCR-CMV co-occurrence with hypergeometric tests, applying a repertoire-size bias correction to TCR pairs. False discovery rates were estimated in a later analysis by permuting HLA or CMV assignments 20 times. In a later analysis, co-occurring TCRs were grouped using DBSCAN, with TCRdist sequence similarity added in when clustering inside HLA-allele-positive subsets. Repertoires with fewer than 30,000 or more than 120,000 public chains, plus five repertoires with anomalous nucleotide sharing, were excluded from co-occurrence clustering. The table comes from immuneACCESS by way of TCRdb, which keeps in-frame sequences with V and J called. Part of the clones is missing from these tables; in studies checked, under half for an unresolved V gene and the rest for unknown reasons. V, J and clone size derive from that table, while D and trimming were established from the DNA sequence. For this sample there are 100,000 to 150,000 clones; 70% to 90% appear just once. 1.5% to 1.7% of the sample is taken by the ten largest.

The cohort consisted of 650 to 700 healthy bone marrow donors. At the time of sampling, all cohort members were nominally healthy, though unrecorded immune exposures were likely present. The donor tested CMV seronegative and was one of the 352 seronegative cohort members. Each donor provided a peripheral blood sample, and peripheral blood mononuclear cells were used for TCR beta sequencing. The Qiagen DNeasy Blood Extraction Kit was used to extract genomic DNA from the blood cell samples. Details on this clone: Its binding antigen is unknown. Per-base qualities were not stored, and no clone one base away is much larger.

Inclusive of the bounding cysteine and phenylalanine, the CDR3 is 11 residues long. Here the CDR3 DNA is all that survives: 33 bases in frame from base 1. Here V drops 6 bases and J drops 8 bases, and the junction holds 2 bases not matched to any gene. From the germline V gene, CDR1 is SQVTM and CDR2 is ANQGSEA. This sequence originates from a middle-aged man in good health and CMV-seronegative. The sequence links TRBV29-1 to TRBJ1-2; 11 of the junction bases match TRBD1. The sequenced sample was PBMCs. DNA sequence: TGCAGCGTCCGGACAGGGGGCGGCTACACCTTC. This is translated as CSVRTGGGYTF.